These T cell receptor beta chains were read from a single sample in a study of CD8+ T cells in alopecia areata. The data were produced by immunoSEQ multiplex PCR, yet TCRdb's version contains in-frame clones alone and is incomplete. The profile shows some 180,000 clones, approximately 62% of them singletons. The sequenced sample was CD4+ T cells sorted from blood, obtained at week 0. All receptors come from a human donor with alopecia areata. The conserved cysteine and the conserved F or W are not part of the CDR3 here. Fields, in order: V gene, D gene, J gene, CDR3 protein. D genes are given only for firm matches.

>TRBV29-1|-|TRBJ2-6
SVLGTSKGANVLT
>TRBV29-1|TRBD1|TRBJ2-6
SVGTGGLGANVLT
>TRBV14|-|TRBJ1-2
ASSRDDRLYGYT
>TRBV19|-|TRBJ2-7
ASSVVRTGTYEQY
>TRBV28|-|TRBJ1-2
ASSLLTGYGYT
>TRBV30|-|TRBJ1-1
AWSHVQNTEAF
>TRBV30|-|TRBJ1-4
AWSVSGEKLF
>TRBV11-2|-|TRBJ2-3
ASSLERGQADTQY
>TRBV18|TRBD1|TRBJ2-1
ASSPPGQGNHNEQF
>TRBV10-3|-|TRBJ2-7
AISEWAGTNSYEQY
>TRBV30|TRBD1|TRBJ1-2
AWTMTGGAGYGYT
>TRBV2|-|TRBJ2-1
ASSPYNEQF
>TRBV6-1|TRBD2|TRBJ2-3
ASSAVAGGGTDTQY
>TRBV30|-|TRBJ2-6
AWSQGANVLT
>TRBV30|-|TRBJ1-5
AWSVNRGEPQH
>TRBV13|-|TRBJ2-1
ASSLDTPGRGEQF
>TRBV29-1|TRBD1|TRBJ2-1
SVDIGLGQNNEQF
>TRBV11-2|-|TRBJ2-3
ASSLGDSSTDTQY
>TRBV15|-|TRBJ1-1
ATSRDWEGNTEAF
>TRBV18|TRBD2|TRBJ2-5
ASSPPGGGTIRETQY
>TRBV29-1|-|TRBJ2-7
SVMTRSTYEQY
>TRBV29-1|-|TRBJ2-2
SVEGGHRNTGELF
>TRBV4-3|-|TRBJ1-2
ASSQDKVLGNYGYT
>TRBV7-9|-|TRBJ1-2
ASSLWPSEASYGYT
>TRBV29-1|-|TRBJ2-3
SVDRSGTDTQY
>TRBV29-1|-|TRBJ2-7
SVAAWDGSSYEQY
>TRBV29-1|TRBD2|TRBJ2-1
SVVSRLADYNEQF